This T cell receptor beta chain was sequenced in a study of CD8+CD57+ T cells in acquired aplastic anemia (dated by TCRdb to the late 2010s). About the investigation overall: DNA extracted from sorted CD4+ and CD8+ cells had a mean of approximately 3.4 ug, with a range of roughly 0.17 to 30 ug. A CD8+CD57+ expansion meant a frequency higher than the mean frequency seen in healthy subjects.

The patients picked for sequencing were ones in whom flow cytometry had shown an expansion of CD8+CD57+ cells. All patients had severe acquired aplastic anemia diagnosed by International Study of Aplastic Anemia and Agranulocytosis and Camitta criteria. No therapy had been received by the patients at the time of blood sampling. In this study, sorted CD4+ and CD8+ T cells from the blood of healthy subjects and of severe aplastic anemia patients had their TCR repertoires deep-sequenced. Patients were enrolled under clinicaltrials.gov protocols 00001620, 01623167, 00001397, 00071045, 00081523 and 00961064 in the USA. Ficoll-Paque density gradient centrifugation was used to isolate peripheral blood mononuclear cells. CD4+ and CD8+ T cells were sorted by FACS or magnetic beads before DNA extraction. Profiling of TCR beta VDJ combinations and CDR3 sequences used genomic DNA as the template. An Illumina HiSeq 2000 was the platform used for TCR repertoire sequencing. The authors processed their data as follows. Repertoire assessment relied on Simpson's diversity index, CDR3 size and DJ length profiles, and TRBV/TRBJ rearrangement plots. The most abundant DNA sequence in the deep sequencing data was defined as the immunodominant clone. CDR3 amino acid sequences were checked for sharing across subjects and were also compared against the VDJdb database and published repertoires. TCRdb reworked the public reads: Q25 trimming with fastp, MiXCR clone assembly, productive beta chains retained. Entries that share a CDR3 protein sequence are merged under the most common genes and DNA. What appears here as the V and J calls and clone size reflects TCRdb's work, not the paper's. The sample has under 350,000 distinct CDR3 sequences on record, around three fifths of them singletons. The ten most abundant clones make up under 1.5% of the sample.

As encoded in the germline V gene, CDR1 is SGDLS while CDR2 is YYNGEE. The CDR3 holds 17 amino acids from the cysteine to the phenylalanine. This entry keeps only the CDR3 DNA: 51 bases, framed from base 1. V is clipped by 0 bases and J by 2 bases, and the sequence between their germline boundaries is 15 bases long. What the study reported, not specific to this receptor: Between patients and healthy controls, no significant difference in CD8+ Simpson's diversity was found (P=0.060). Roughly 31 CD8+ CDR3 sequences were shared between patients and controls but appeared highly expressed in patients and within their immunodominant clones.

This clonotype has a count of ten or more. The antigen it recognizes is unknown. No much larger clone exists at a distance of one base, and base qualities are not known. Sequencing was performed on sorted CD4+, CD8+, or CD8+CD57+ T cells (not recorded which) from PBMCs. This TCR was recovered from a human donor with aplastic anemia. The chain is made from TRBV9 and TRBJ2-4; the D gene cannot be resolved reliably. The CDR3 region reads CASSVGGGLESKNIQYF. The nucleotide sequence reads TGTGCCAGCAGCGTAGGGGGTGGGTTGGAGTCCAAAAACATTCAGTACTTC.